The 32 T cell receptor beta chains given below trace back to one sample, sequenced in a study of shared clonotypes between healthy human individuals. The protocol was immunoSEQ multiplex PCR, while the TCRdb copy is restricted to in-frame clones and leaves out a portion. This table has about 2.2 million clones, around 93% appearing once. Selected positively for CCR7 and CD45RO-negative, naive CD8 cells excluded terminally differentiated effector memory CD45RA+ cells. Source material: naive CD8+ T cells from PBMCs. These receptors originate from a young man in good health. Some clones in this sample may be carry-over from other donors' samples.

The rearrangement uses TRBV6-5 and TRBJ2-7; D is perhaps TRBD2 (6 bases). Deletions cut 0 bases from V and 5 bases from J, with 11 bases between. Germline V gene sequence: CDR1 MNHEY, CDR2 SVGAGI. This CDR3 has 14 amino acids. CDR3 sequence (DNA): TGTGCCAGCAGTTACTCATTGGGGGGAGACGAGCAGTACTTC. Protein: CASSYSLGGDEQYF.

V is TRBV28 and J is TRBJ1-2, with 8 bases fitting TRBD1. The CDR3 totals 13 residues. Germline CDR1 is MDHEN and CDR2 is SYDVKM. V lost 10 bases to trimming and J lost 5 bases; unmatched junction nucleotides: 9. DNA for the CDR3: TGTGCCAACTCGGGGACAGGAGATTATGGCTACACCTTC. Encoded protein: CANSGTGDYGYTF.

Remarks on this clone: An end of the junction differs from the germline gene, which may be a read error. This rearrangement joins TRBV4-3 to TRBJ1-1; D not certain. The CDR3 is made up of 15 amino acids. Germline-derived CDR1 and CDR2 are LGHNA and YSLEER. The CDR3 protein is CASSQGPPGNTEAFF. In DNA form, the CDR3 reads TGCGCCAGCAGTCAAGGGCCCCCGGGGAACACTGAAGCTTTCTTT.

V gene TRBV11-2 combines with J gene TRBJ1-1; D is perhaps TRBD1 (6 bases). This CDR3 comprises 13 residues. Germline CDR1 SGHAT, CDR2 FQNNGV. The germline V and J ends were trimmed by 1 base and 11 bases, with 14 bases remaining between them. In DNA form, the CDR3 reads TGTGCCAGCAGCTTAGGGGGGGCGTATGCTGCTTTCTTT. Translating gives CASSLGGAYAAFF.

The V gene is TRBV10-3, the J gene TRBJ2-1; 14 bases map to TRBD2. The CDR3 has 18 residues. V lost 0 bases and J lost 9; bases outside the gene matches: 10. Per the germline V gene, CDR1 is ENHRY and CDR2 is SYGVKD. The CDR3 DNA follows: TGTGCCATCAGTGAGTCGACTCTCGGGACTAGCGGGAGAGGTGAGCAGTTCTTC. It codes for CAISESTLGTSGRGEQFF.

This chain connects TRBV4-1 to TRBJ2-1; a possible D gene is TRBD2 (5 bases). V was cut by 1 base and J by 5 bases, with 12 bases left in between. Germline lookup yields CDR1 MGHRA and CDR2 YSYEKL. The CDR3 is 15 residues long. CDR3 in amino acids: CASSQGERRHNEQFF. For the CDR3, the DNA is TGCGCCAGCAGCCAAGGGGAGCGCCGGCACAATGAGCAGTTCTTC.

The genes are TRBV6-5 and TRBJ1-4; D not resolved. V was cut by 6 bases and J by 7 bases, with 15 bases left in between. Germline assignment: CDR1 MNHEY and CDR2 SVGAGI. CDR3 length: 14 residues. The CDR3 loop is CASRGDLVAEKLFF. In DNA form, the CDR3 reads TGTGCCAGCAGGGGCGACCTAGTAGCTGAAAAACTGTTTTTT.

The chain has TRBV27 and TRBJ2-3, with no clear D. This CDR3 is built from 16 residues. The V end was cut by 4 bases, the J end by 2 bases, with 16 bases between. Germline values: CDR1 MNHEY, CDR2 SMNVEV (reference sequence). The CDR3 is CASSSLAGGDTDTQYF. The CDR3 DNA sequence: TGTGCCAGCAGTTCCCTGGCCGGTGGGGACACAGATACGCAGTATTTT.

Turning to this clone: This specimen includes other DNA sequences encoding the same CDR3. The rearrangement links TRBV27 to TRBJ2-7; 8 bases align to TRBD1. The CDR3 is made up of 14 amino acids. The germline CDR1 and CDR2 sequences are MNHEY and SMNVEV (reference sequence). Trimming removed 2 bases from V and 3 bases from J; junction bases left unmatched: 3. CDR3 in DNA: TGTGCCAGCAGTTTAGGGACAGGAGTCTACGAGCAGTACTTC. Translating gives CASSLGTGVYEQYF.

This chain connects TRBV7-6 to TRBJ2-6; either TRBD1 or TRBD2 may supply D (5 bases each). In germline, CDR1 is SGHVS, CDR2 FNYEAQ. The CDR3 runs 15 residues. Trimming shortened V by 4 bases and J by 1 base, and 8 bases separated the two germline ends. DNA for the CDR3: TGTGCCAGCAGCTGGGACGTATCTGGGGCCAACGTCCTGACTTTC. It codes for CASSWDVSGANVLTF. Based on the CDR3 plus reference TRBV7-6 and TRBJ2-6, the full variable domain is GAGVSQSPRYKVTKRGQDVALRCDPISGHVSLYWYRQALGQGPEFLTYFNYEAQQDKSGLPNDRFSAERPEGSISTLTIQRTEQRDSAMYRCASSWDVSGANVLTFGAGSRLTVL.

The chain carries TRBV7-3 and TRBJ1-1; no reliable D call. V was shortened by 1 base and J by 4 bases, with 10 bases between the two germline ends. This CDR3 has 14 amino acids. Germline-derived CDR1 and CDR2 are SGHTA and FQGTGA. CDR3: CASSLRESGTEAFF. The CDR3 bases are TGTGCCAGCAGCTTAAGGGAATCGGGCACTGAAGCTTTCTTT.

A single count supports this clone. Within the sample, other DNA sequences also encode this same CDR3. The chain has TRBV27 and TRBJ2-1; tentatively, D is TRBD1 (5 bases). The germline gives CDR1 MNHEY, CDR2 SMNVEV (reference sequence). V was trimmed by 3 bases and J by 9 bases, leaving 6 bases between them. CDR3 size: 11 residues. CDR3 sequence reads: CASSFGAEQFF. The CDR3 region has the DNA TGTGCCAGCAGTTTTGGGGCTGAGCAGTTCTTC.

The V and J genes are TRBV15 and TRBJ2-3; 9 nucleotides align to TRBD1. The V gene's germline CDR1 is LNHNV and CDR2 YYDKDF (reference sequence). This CDR3 comprises 13 residues. Losses at the gene ends were 5 bases for V and 6 bases for J; bases not matched to a gene: 3. This CDR3 is CATSGQGRDTQYF. The CDR3 nucleotides read TGTGCCACCAGCGGACAGGGGAGGGATACGCAGTATTTT.

The chain couples TRBV2 to TRBJ2-7, with TRBD1 matching over 9 bases. The germline V gene encodes CDR1 SNHLY and CDR2 FYNNEI. The V gene end was trimmed by 6 bases and the J gene end by 1 base; junction bases not matched to a gene: 10. The CDR3 runs 16 residues. CDR3: CASRDPGQGRSYEQYF. The CDR3 DNA is TGTGCCAGCAGAGACCCCGGACAGGGGCGGTCCTACGAGCAGTACTTC.

The V call is TRBV9, the J call TRBJ2-1, with TRBD2 matching over 7 bases. Losses at the gene ends were 0 bases for V and 5 bases for J; bases not matched to a gene: 5. CDR3 length: 15 amino acids. Germline CDR1 SGDLS, CDR2 YYNGEE. This CDR3 reads CASSVGPGGNNEQFF. CDR3 nucleotide sequence: TGTGCCAGCAGCGTAGGGCCGGGAGGCAACAATGAGCAGTTCTTC.

The chain links TRBV28 to TRBJ2-1; 12 bases line up with TRBD2. The CDR3 extends over 18 amino acids. With V trimmed by 3 bases and J by 5 bases, 11 bases remained unmatched. Germline V gene data show CDR1 as MDHEN and CDR2 as SYDVKM. CDR3 in amino acids: CASSLTGRRTSGNNEQFF. Here the CDR3 DNA reads TGTGCCAGCAGTTTGACAGGGCGTCGGACTAGCGGGAACAATGAGCAGTTCTTC.

The V call is TRBV11-2, the J call TRBJ1-4, with D hard to call. The CDR3 is made up of 15 amino acids. Germline CDR1 reads SGHAT; CDR2 reads FQNNGV. The V gene lost 5 bases and the J gene lost 4 bases, with 14 bases spanning the gap. The CDR3 nucleotides read TGTGCCAGCAGCCAGATGTCCGATTATAATGAAAAACTGTTTTTT. Its translation is CASSQMSDYNEKLFF.

The V gene is TRBV6-5, the J gene TRBJ2-7; D might be TRBD2 (6 bases). CDR3 length: 13 residues. The V and J ends lost 4 bases and 6 bases respectively, with 13 bases between them. Per germline, CDR1 MNHEY and CDR2 SVGAGI. The CDR3 loop is CASSSSEFSEQYF. CDR3 DNA sequence: TGTGCCAGCAGTTCTAGCGAGTTCAGCGAGCAGTACTTC.

The chain joins TRBV2 to TRBJ2-1, with TRBD1 identical over 8 bases. Germline V CDR1 and CDR2: SNHLY, FYNNEI. V was pared by 6 bases and J by 0 bases, with 1 base of the junction left unmatched. The CDR3 spans 14 residues. As DNA, the CDR3 is TGTGCCAGCAGGGACAGGGCCTCCTACAATGAGCAGTTCTTC. This translates into CASRDRASYNEQFF. The full variable domain, rest sourced from reference TRBV2 and TRBJ2-1, is EPEVTQTPSHQVTQMGQEVILRCVPISNHLYFYWYRQILGQKVEFLVSFYNNEISEKSEIFDDQFSVERPDGSNFTLKIRSTKLEDSAMYFCASRDRASYNEQFFGPGTRLTVL.

This clone has just a few counts. The chain links TRBV19 to TRBJ1-4; D is ambiguous. This CDR3 is 16 amino acids long. Looked up from germline, CDR1 is LNHDA and CDR2 is SQIVND (reference sequence). V lost 3 bases, J lost 7 bases, and 18 bases lay in between. This chain's CDR3 is CASSIGASMHREKLFF. CDR3 bases: TGTGCCAGTAGTATTGGCGCCTCGATGCATCGTGAAAAACTGTTTTTT.

The chain uses TRBV30 and TRBJ2-7; 7 bases are shared with TRBD1. Trimming removed 0 bases from V and 0 bases from J; junction bases left unmatched: 8. In germline, CDR1 is GTSNPN, CDR2 SVGIG (reference sequence). The CDR3 is 16 amino acids. This chain's CDR3 is CAWSVITGAFSYEQYF. The DNA of the CDR3 is TGTGCCTGGAGTGTAATTACAGGGGCTTTCTCCTACGAGCAGTACTTC.

The V call is TRBV2, the J call TRBJ2-7; D is unclear. The V gene lost 7 bases and the J gene lost 13 bases, with 17 bases spanning the gap. Looked up from germline, CDR1 is SNHLY and CDR2 is FYNNEI. This CDR3 has 11 residues. In DNA, the CDR3 is TGTGCCAGCAATGATGTCTACCGCGGATACTTC. Encoded protein: CASNDVYRGYF.

The chain combines TRBV13 with TRBJ2-7; 9 nucleotides align to TRBD2. The trim removed 4 bases at V and 12 bases at J, leaving 16 bases unmatched. Germline V gene sequence: CDR1 PRHDT, CDR2 FYEKMQ (reference sequence). The CDR3 loop spans 15 amino acids. CDR3 residues: CASSSGISGSTRRYF. The CDR3 DNA reads TGTGCCAGCAGCTCCGGAATTAGCGGGAGCACCCGTCGGTACTTC.

Concerning this clone: Other DNA sequences within the sample encode an identical CDR3. This rearrangement joins TRBV9 to TRBJ2-7; D is unclear. Deletions cut 5 bases from V and 0 bases from J, with 12 bases between. The CDR3 sequence is 14 residues long. Germline assignment: CDR1 SGDLS and CDR2 YYNGEE. In DNA form, the CDR3 reads TGTGCCAGCAGTTGGGGTCAGGACTCCTACGAGCAGTACTTC. It translates to CASSWGQDSYEQYF.

The chain recombines TRBV27 with TRBJ1-1; D unresolved. The CDR3 is made up of 16 amino acids. V lost 1 base, J lost 1 base, and 13 bases lay in between. CDR1 is MNHEY and CDR2 is SMNVEV in the germline V gene (reference sequence). CDR3 region: CASSLYGPAGNTEAFF. The CDR3 bases are TGTGCCAGCAGTTTATATGGACCGGCGGGGAACACTGAAGCTTTCTTT.

As to this clone: Other DNA sequences of this sample code for an identical CDR3. The chain couples TRBV30 to TRBJ2-6, with no clear D. V was cut by 1 base and J by 2 bases, with 12 bases left in between. The CDR3 has 16 amino acids. Germline CDR1 GTSNPN, CDR2 SVGIG (reference sequence). The CDR3 region has the DNA TGTGCCTGGAGTGCCCTTCTAATCCCTGGGGCCAACGTCCTGACTTTC. It specifies CAWSALLIPGANVLTF.

The chain joins TRBV5-1 to TRBJ2-2; 9 bases agree with TRBD1. The CDR3 runs 19 residues. J was trimmed by 0 bases and V by 2 bases; bases with no gene match: 11. Germline loops: CDR1 SGHRS, CDR2 YFSETQ. The CDR3 protein is CASSFHRGPEAPNTGELFF. The CDR3 coding sequence is TGCGCCAGCAGCTTCCACAGGGGGCCCGAGGCGCCGAACACCGGGGAGCTGTTTTTT.

The chain couples TRBV14 to TRBJ2-5; 7 nucleotides line up with TRBD1. The CDR3 runs to 16 residues. Germline CDR1 and CDR2: SGHDN and FVKESK. Trimming at V came to 0 bases and at J to 1 base, leaving 5 bases not matched to a gene. Here the CDR3 DNA reads TGTGCCAGCAGCCAAGAATTAACAGGGGTCCAAGAGACCCAGTACTTC. Its translation: CASSQELTGVQETQYF.

V and J are TRBV14 and TRBJ2-7, with 7 nucleotides matching TRBD2. Looked up from germline, CDR1 is SGHDN and CDR2 is FVKESK. This CDR3 has 13 residues. The V and J ends lost 3 bases and 2 bases, in that order; junction bases with no gene match: 1. CDR3 nucleotide sequence: TGTGCCAGCAGCCACGCGGGGGCCTACGAGCAGTACTTC. Residues: CASSHAGAYEQYF.

The CDR3 DNA is TGTGCCAGCAGTCCCCGACTAGCGGGAGTGGGGACCGGGGAGCTGTTTTTT. Encoded protein: CASSPRLAGVGTGELFF. V and J are TRBV27 and TRBJ2-2, with TRBD2 matching 12 bases. Germline V gene sequence: CDR1 MNHEY, CDR2 SMNVEV (reference sequence). The CDR3 spans 17 residues. The V gene end was trimmed by 5 bases and the J gene end by 5 bases; junction bases not matched to a gene: 9.

About this clone: Other DNA variants within this sample encode the same CDR3. The gene calls are TRBV27 and TRBJ2-7; D not certain. The V end was cut by 4 bases, the J end by 2 bases, with 9 bases between. There are 13 residues in the CDR3. Germline CDR1 is MNHEY and CDR2 is SMNVEV (reference sequence). CDR3 sequence (DNA): TGTGCCAGCAGTTATGGACGAACCTACGAGCAGTACTTC. This codes for CASSYGRTYEQYF.

The chain joins TRBV25-1 to TRBJ2-7; D remains unclear. The CDR3 has 14 amino acids. Deletions cut 3 bases from V and 6 bases from J, with 15 bases between. CDR1 MGHDK and CDR2 SYGVNS come from the germline V gene. The CDR3 spells CASSDWSTPLEQYF. DNA of the CDR3: TGTGCCAGCAGTGATTGGAGCACCCCCCTCGAGCAGTACTTC.